The T cell receptor beta chain described here comes from a study of early T cells in non-severe SARS-CoV-2 infection (dated by TCRdb to the early 2020s). Study-wide context: Bulk RNA from unsorted whole blood was used for TCR sequencing, so alpha and beta chains could not be paired. Overall results and qualifications from the work: VDJdb matching was skewed toward anti-spike CD8 responses, so virus-specific expansions were likely underestimated and private and CD4 specificities were missed.

The receptor library was made with 5' RACE. The data were produced on a NextSeq 500. The TCR library protocol attached unique molecular identifiers to individual cDNA molecules to correct for sequencing error and PCR bias. Both TCR alpha and beta chains were sequenced, and tight co-correlation was observed between alpha and beta sequence abundances in each sample. Concerning the study's data processing: V gene, J gene and CDR3 annotation of TCR sequences was performed with Decombinator V4. TCRs were defined as expanded if a significant change between any two time points was detected under a Poisson model with p below 0.0001. Abundances of TCRs were expressed as counts per million after normalisation to the total number of TCRs sequenced in each sample. MAIT TCRs were defined by TRAV1-2 paired with TRAJ12, TRAJ20 or TRAJ33, and iNKT TCRs by TRAV10 paired with TRAJ18. VDJdb, accessed on 1 November 2021, was searched for TCRs annotated for CMV, EBV and SARS-CoV-2, and TCRs annotated for more than one antigen were excluded. Using fastp trimming at Q25 and MiXCR clonotype assembly, TCRdb reanalyzed the public sequencing data and kept in-frame beta chains. Rows with a matching CDR3 protein are joined into one entry that keeps the most common DNA and genes. The V and J calls reflect TCRdb's pipeline rather than the authors' work. This sample gives 90,000 to 120,000 distinct CDR3 sequences in total; over 8.5% of them show up just once. The ten largest clonotypes hold approximately 6.9% of the sample.

With regard to this clonotype: Its antigen specificity is not known. No clone much larger than this one lies a single base away; base qualities are absent.

This was a case-control study nested in a cohort of healthcare workers in London, UK, who had nasopharyngeal swab PCR tests and blood samples taken every week. Healthcare workers were recruited during the week of the UK lockdown, between 23 and 31 March 2020, and followed weekly for up to roughly 15 weeks. Via the germline V gene, CDR1 is SGHTA and CDR2 FQGNSA. The junction carries 9 bases between V and J, which are trimmed by 3 bases and 1 base respectively. Inclusive of the bounding cysteine and phenylalanine, the CDR3 is 14 residues long. CDR3 DNA only is kept here, 42 bases in frame from base 1.

The receptor was derived from an adult who was a healthcare worker with PCR-confirmed SARS-CoV-2 infection or an uninfected control (not recorded which). Sequenced: whole blood. The chain links TRBV7-2 with TRBJ1-1; the D gene remains uncertain. The CDR3 region: CASSLNFGNTEAFF. The bases read TGTGCCAGCAGCTTGAACTTTGGGAACACTGAAGCTTTCTTT.